The rows below give T cell receptor beta chains drawn from one sample of a study of T cell clonotyping in hematopoietic cell transplantation. Measured with immunoSEQ multiplex PCR; TCRdb has only the in-frame clones, and not every one. The sample yields approximately 42,000 clones, about 85% seen once. This specimen consisted of peripheral blood mononuclear cells, obtained before stem cell transplant. The source is a man in his sixties with acute myeloid leukemia. Some clones in this sample may be carry-over from other donors' samples. CDR3s leave out the opening cysteine and the closing phenylalanine or tryptophan.

j_call,v_call,cdr3_aa
TRBJ2-3,TRBV5-4,ASSPGRTDTQY
TRBJ2-7,TRBV6-6,ASSDHDPPSYEQY
TRBJ2-5,TRBV30,AWSDGLAGETQY
TRBJ1-1,TRBV19,ASRGPDTSEAF
TRBJ1-4,TRBV27,ASSLSFGQELF
TRBJ2-5,TRBV27,ASSWGQGLETQY
TRBJ2-7,TRBV21-1,ASSKVSAGGTYEQY
TRBJ2-1,TRBV5-1,ASSLEPSRANEQF
TRBJ2-5,TRBV19,ASSIGGVVEETQY
TRBJ2-5,TRBV29-1,SVEVTRAGQGFGETQY
TRBJ1-5,TRBV5-1,ASSFDSGNQPQH
TRBJ2-5,TRBV28,ASSLSETQY
TRBJ2-3,TRBV7-2,ASSRGWGGTDTQY
TRBJ2-5,TRBV7-2,ASSFSGELQETQY
TRBJ1-1,TRBV9,ASSVRGNTEAF
TRBJ2-4,TRBV7-9,ASSFRVHIQY
TRBJ2-1,TRBV4-2,ASSHGQGAYNEQF
TRBJ1-5,TRBV19,ASSTASNQPQH
TRBJ1-2,TRBV4-2,ASRVLTSSYGYT
TRBJ2-7,TRBV7-3,ASSSGTGGYEQY